A single sample is the source of the 16 T cell receptor beta chains below, sequenced in a study of T cells after yellow fever vaccination. A single record per CDR3 protein comes from TCRdb applying MiXCR to the 5' RACE reads. Found here are roughly 330,000 distinct CDR3 sequences, around 3.9% of them singletons; the top ten hold approximately 25%. Material: PBMCs, obtained 5 days after the yellow fever booster vaccination. Source of these receptors: a man in his late teens or twenties who received the YFV17D yellow fever vaccine.

This chain connects TRBV20-1 to TRBJ2-3; perhaps TRBD2 as D (5 bases). The V gene's germline CDR1 is DFQATT and CDR2 SNEGSKA (reference sequence). V was cut by 5 bases and J by 6 bases, with 21 bases left in between. The CDR3 covers 15 residues. CDR3 DNA: TGCAGTGCTTACCCGAGAGGGCGGTCCGGGGATACGCAGTATTTT. This sequence encodes CSAYPRGRSGDTQYF.

There are a few counts of this clonotype. The rearrangement links TRBV7-6 to TRBJ2-7; the D gene is possibly TRBD2 (6 bases). V dropped 5 bases and J dropped 6 bases, with 20 bases sitting between them. CDR1 and CDR2 from the germline V gene are SGHVS and FNYEAQ. The length of the CDR3 is 15 residues. The CDR3 reads CASSLLPGDMGEQYV. In DNA, the CDR3 is TGTGCCAGCAGCCTACTCCCGGGGGATATGGGCGAGCAGTACGTC.

This rearrangement joins TRBV7-2 to TRBJ2-3; TRBD1 matches 9 bases. The CDR3 runs to 15 residues. Losses at the gene ends were 4 bases for V and 5 bases for J; bases not matched to a gene: 7. Germline V gene data show CDR1 as SGHTA and CDR2 as FQGNSA. The CDR3 nucleotides read TGTGCCAGCAGCTCGCGGACAGGGGATGTAGATACGCAGTATTTT. This sequence encodes CASSSRTGDVDTQYF.

This clonotype was picked up a small number of times. The J gene is TRBJ2-4, the V gene TRBV2; D gene uncertain. CDR1 is SNHLY and CDR2 is FYNNEI in the germline V gene. Deletions cut 2 bases from V and 0 bases from J, with 11 bases between. This CDR3 has 16 residues. The CDR3 spells CASSERWKGAKNIQYF. CDR3 in DNA: TGTGCCAGCAGTGAAAGGTGGAAGGGAGCCAAAAACATTCAGTACTTC.

In its sample, this clonotype was seen a few times. The gene calls are TRBV6-5 and TRBJ2-7; TRBD1 is a possible D gene (6 bases). V lost 0 bases, J lost 3 bases, and 21 bases lay in between. Germline V CDR1 and CDR2: MNHEY, SVGAGI. CDR3 length equals 18 residues. CDR3 residues: CASSYSWGPGPPNYEQYF. For the CDR3, the DNA is TGTGCCAGCAGTTACTCATGGGGGCCCGGGCCCCCTAACTACGAGCAGTACTTC.

This clonotype was counted between two and nine times. The chain employs TRBV15 and TRBJ2-5, with D perhaps matching TRBD2 (5 bases). CDR3 length: 15 residues. The V end lost 0 bases, the J end lost 1 base, and 9 bases lay between the germline ends. Germline CDR1 LNHNV, CDR2 YYDKDF (reference sequence). In nucleotides, the CDR3 is TGTGCCACCAGCAGAGATCCGGCGGGCCAAGAGACCCAGTACTTC. Amino acids: CATSRDPAGQETQYF.

This clonotype was detected only a few times. The chain links TRBV7-2 to TRBJ2-1, with D possibly TRBD2 on 6 matching bases. Per germline, CDR1 SGHTA and CDR2 FQGNSA. V lost 7 bases to trimming and J lost 2 bases, with 18 bases between them. The CDR3 is 16 residues long. The chain's CDR3 is CASTLGERLAYNEQFF. CDR3 nucleotide sequence: TGTGCCAGCACCTTGGGGGAGAGACTAGCCTACAATGAGCAGTTCTTC.

This clonotype appeared many times. The CDR3 protein is CASSLASRVNGYTF. The CDR3 DNA is TGTGCCAGCAGCTTAGCGTCCAGGGTGAATGGCTACACCTTC. The genes are TRBV7-2 and TRBJ1-2, with a weak D call TRBD1 (5 bases). Per germline, CDR1 SGHTA and CDR2 FQGNSA. There are 14 residues in the CDR3. Trimming shortened V by 0 bases and J by 6 bases, and 11 bases separated the two germline ends.

The CDR3 reads CSAPRGAGAYEQYF. The CDR3 nucleotides are TGCAGTGCCCCAAGAGGAGCGGGGGCCTACGAGCAGTACTTC. V gene TRBV20-1 combines with J gene TRBJ2-7; 8 positions match TRBD2. The CDR3 is made up of 14 amino acids. Germline CDR1 DFQATT, CDR2 SNEGSKA (reference sequence). With 6 bases clipped from V and 2 bases from J, the junction kept 9 bases outside the gene matches.

Many counts were recorded for this clonotype. The rearrangement uses TRBV6-4 and TRBJ2-3, with TRBD2 identical over 9 bases. With 3 bases clipped from V and 0 bases from J, the junction kept 4 bases outside the gene matches. CDR3 size: 16 residues. The germline V gene encodes CDR1 MRHNA and CDR2 SNTAGT. As DNA, the CDR3 is TGTGCCAGCAGTGAGGCTAGCGGGGATAGCACAGATACGCAGTATTTT. This codes for CASSEASGDSTDTQYF.

This clonotype was detected a few times. V is TRBV18 and J is TRBJ2-1, with D possibly being TRBD2 (6 bases). The V end lost 4 bases, the J end lost 4 bases, and 14 bases lay between the germline ends. Germline assignment: CDR1 KGHSH and CDR2 LQKENI. The CDR3 is 15 residues long. The CDR3 DNA reads TGTGCCAGCTCACGCGGGGACCCGGGTTACAATGAGCAGTTCTTC. Its translation: CASSRGDPGYNEQFF. Drawing the rest from reference TRBV18 and TRBJ2-1, the complete variable domain is NAGVMQNPRHLVRRRGQEARLRCSPMKGHSHVYWYRQLPEEGLKFMVYLQKENIIDESGMPKERFSAEFPKEGPSILRIQQVVRGDSAAYFCASSRGDPGYNEQFFGPGTRLTVL.

This clonotype was recorded at least ten times. This chain connects TRBV20-1 to TRBJ2-3; possible D gene TRBD1, 7 bases. V was clipped by 0 bases and J by 6 bases, with 16 bases between them. The CDR3 contains 15 residues. Looked up from germline, CDR1 is DFQATT and CDR2 is SNEGSKA (reference sequence). As DNA, the CDR3 is TGCAGTGCTAGAGATATCAGGGGGGCCAGGGATACGCAGTATTTT. This gives the protein CSARDIRGARDTQYF.

This clonotype was found many times. The V gene is TRBV27, the J gene TRBJ2-3; possibly TRBD2 for D (7 bases). The germline V gene encodes CDR1 MNHEY and CDR2 SMNVEV (reference sequence). The CDR3 consists of 14 residues. The V end lost 7 bases, the J end lost 2 bases, and 13 bases lay between the germline ends. The CDR3, as DNA: TGTGCCAGCAAGGTGGCGGGGGCCACAGATACGCAGTATTTT. Amino acids: CASKVAGATDTQYF.

The chain has TRBV10-3 and TRBJ2-2; possibly TRBD1 for D (7 bases). The germline V gene has CDR1 ENHRY and CDR2 SYGVKD. The CDR3 contains 14 residues. Trimming removed 6 bases at V and 5 bases at J, with 13 bases between. In nucleotides, the CDR3 is TGTGCCATCAGAGCAGGGGGGAATACCGGGGAGCTGTTTTTT. This translates into CAIRAGGNTGELFF.

This clonotype was seen repeatedly, ten times or more. This chain uses TRBV10-3 with TRBJ2-3, with D uncertain. V lost 7 bases and J 0 bases, leaving 8 bases between the germline ends. The germline gives CDR1 ENHRY, CDR2 SYGVKD. CDR3 length: 13 amino acids. CDR3 region: CAIKAKSTDTQYF. The CDR3 DNA follows: TGTGCCATCAAGGCTAAGAGCACAGATACGCAGTATTTT.

The chain is built from TRBV3-1 and TRBJ2-7, with 7 positions matching TRBD1. V lost 1 base and J lost 7; bases outside the gene matches: 4. This CDR3 comprises 13 residues. CDR1 is LGHDT and CDR2 is YNNKEL in the germline V gene (reference sequence). As DNA, the CDR3 is TGTGCCAGCAGCCAAGCCGTCAGGGGGGAGCAGTACGTC. Translation gives CASSQAVRGEQYV.